Following are 24 T cell receptor beta chains from one sample sequenced in a study of T cells in Graves' hyperthyroidism and ophthalmopathy. From RNA transcripts, TCR beta CDR3 regions were amplified. First-round RT-PCR targeting the TCR CDR3 was performed with the HTBI primer set. Via MiXCR, TCRdb re-called the multiplex PCR reads, giving one row per CDR3 protein. The data contain about 130,000 distinct CDR3 sequences, 22% of them singletons. The sample consisted of blood. Receptor source: a woman in her fifties or sixties with Graves' hyperthyroidism that later progressed to Graves' ophthalmopathy.

This clonotype was recorded at least ten times. The chain has TRBV7-6 and TRBJ2-5; no firm D call. The CDR3 totals 12 residues. The ends were cut back, 4 bases at V and 7 bases at J, with 10 bases in the middle. CDR1 and CDR2 from the germline V gene are SGHVS and FNYEAQ. This CDR3 reads CASSSTSGTQYF. Written as DNA, the CDR3 is TGTGCCAGCAGCTCGACTTCAGGGACCCAGTACTTC. The full variable domain, rest sourced from reference TRBV7-6 and TRBJ2-5, is GAGVSQSPRYKVTKRGQDVALRCDPISGHVSLYWYRQALGQGPEFLTYFNYEAQQDKSGLPNDRFSAERPEGSISTLTIQRTEQRDSAMYRCASSSTSGTQYFGPGTRLLVL.

The chain carries TRBV6-2 or TRBV6-3 and TRBJ1-1; no clear D gene. The CDR3 sequence is 14 residues long. Trimming stripped 8 bases from V and 0 bases from J, with 13 bases between. Germline V gives CDR1 MNHEY, CDR2 SVGEGT. The CDR3 loop is CASRRTLMNTEAFF. CDR3 nucleotide sequence: TGTGCCAGCCGTAGGACGTTAATGAACACTGAAGCTTTCTTT.

This clonotype showed up just a few times. This rearrangement joins TRBV7-3 to TRBJ2-1, with TRBD2 identical over 14 bases. This CDR3 has 18 residues. With 4 bases clipped from V and 2 bases from J, the junction kept 7 bases outside the gene matches. Germline CDR1 is SGHTA and CDR2 is FQGTGA. The CDR3 sequence: CASSYGTSGRRAYNEQFF. The CDR3 DNA sequence: TGTGCCAGCAGCTACGGGACTAGCGGGAGACGGGCCTACAATGAGCAGTTCTTC.

This clonotype occurred a few times. J is TRBJ2-1 and V is TRBV7-3; no definite D call. CDR3 length equals 14 residues. V lost 5 bases and J lost 4, with 12 bases in between. The germline V gene has CDR1 SGHTA and CDR2 FQGTGA. CDR3 amino acids: CASSPSAGYNEQFF. The CDR3, as DNA: TGTGCCAGCAGCCCATCGGCTGGGTACAATGAGCAGTTCTTC.

The CDR3 DNA sequence: TGTGCCAGTAGTAGTGAAGGGGGATGGCAGCCCCAGCATTTT. Translating gives CASSSEGGWQPQHF. The V call is TRBV19, the J call TRBJ1-5; weak D call: TRBD1 (6 bases). Germline V CDR1 and CDR2: LNHDA, SQIVND (reference sequence). The CDR3 loop spans 14 amino acids. V was shortened by 4 bases and J by 7 bases, with 14 bases between the two germline ends.

To note about this clonotype: It may be a read error: a sequence one base away is much more abundant. V and J are TRBV12-3 or TRBV12-4 and TRBJ2-7; 8 bases map to TRBD2. After removal of 6 bases from V and 2 bases from J, the junction contained 9 bases not matched to a gene. CDR3 length: 15 residues. CDR3 bases: TGTGCCAGCAGCCCCCCTTTAGCGGGGACCTACGAGCAGTACTTC. This translates into CASSPPLAGTYEQYF.

This clonotype was found many times. This chain connects TRBV6-5 to TRBJ1-1; the D is unclear. Between the trimmed V and J ends, which lost 2 bases and 1 base, there was a span of 11 bases. Looked up from germline, CDR1 is MNHEY and CDR2 is SVGAGI. The CDR3 spans 15 residues. For the CDR3, the DNA is TGTGCCAGCAGTTACGGGTCACGGGGGAACACTGAAGCTTTCTTT. It is translated as CASSYGSRGNTEAFF.

This clonotype was seen many times. The chain joins TRBV5-8 to TRBJ2-1; 10 bases agree with TRBD2. CDR1 and CDR2 (germline): SGHTS, YDEGEE. The V and J ends lost 4 bases and 8 bases, in that order; junction bases with no gene match: 12. CDR3 length equals 16 residues. CDR3 protein: CASSLGSSGSFDEQFF. For the CDR3, the DNA is TGTGCCAGCAGCCTGGGGTCTAGCGGGAGTTTCGATGAGCAGTTCTTC. Variable domain in full (rest from reference TRBV5-8 and TRBJ2-1): EAGVTQSPTHLIKTRGQQATLRCSPISGHTSVYWYQQALGLGLQFLLWYDEGEERNRGNFPPRFSGRQFPNYSSELNVNALELEDSALYLCASSLGSSGSFDEQFFGPGTRLTVL.

This clonotype was found once. This may arise from a read error, as a much more abundant clone is one base away. The chain joins TRBV24-1 to TRBJ1-5; the D is unclear. Germline V gives CDR1 KGHDR, CDR2 SFDVKD. This CDR3 has 13 residues. The germline V and J ends were trimmed by 9 bases and 3 bases, with 11 bases remaining between them. CDR3 amino acids: CATRGQFNQPQHF. In DNA form, the CDR3 reads TGTGCCACCCGTGGTCAGTTCAATCAGCCCCAGCATTTT.

This clonotype was observed many times. The chain uses TRBV28 and TRBJ2-5, with 7 bases aligning to TRBD2. Germline CDR1 MDHEN, CDR2 SYDVKM. This CDR3 has 15 amino acids. The J segment lost 2 bases and the V segment lost 2 bases, leaving 5 bases of the junction unmatched. The CDR3 DNA is TGTGCCAGCAGTTTACCTAGCGGAGTACAAGAGACCCAGTACTTC. It translates to CASSLPSGVQETQYF. Together with reference TRBV28 and TRBJ2-5, the CDR3 gives the full variable domain: DVKVTQSSRYLVKRTGEKVFLECVQDMDHENMFWYRQDPGLGLRLIYFSYDVKMKEKGDIPEGYSVSREKKERFSLILESASTNQTSMYLCASSLPSGVQETQYFGPGTRLLVL.

The genes are TRBV30 and TRBJ1-6; no firm D call. Trimming cost V 3 bases and J 5 bases, with 8 bases left between them. CDR1 is GTSNPN and CDR2 is SVGIG in the germline V gene (reference sequence). CDR3 length equals 13 residues. The CDR3 region is CAWRSGNNSPLHF. In DNA form, the CDR3 reads TGTGCCTGGAGAAGCGGGAATAATTCACCCCTCCACTTT. The full variable domain, with the rest looked up from reference TRBV30 and TRBJ1-6, is SQTIHQWPATLVQPVGSPLSLECTVEGTSNPNLYWYRQAAGRGLQLLFYSVGIGQISSEVPQNLSASRPQDRQFILSSKKLLLSDSGFYLCAWRSGNNSPLHFGNGTRLTVT.

The chain couples TRBV6-1 to TRBJ2-2; a weak D match, TRBD1 (6 bases). The germline V gene encodes CDR1 MNHNS and CDR2 SASEGT. V was clipped by 4 bases and J by 4 bases, with 10 bases between them. The CDR3 loop spans 14 amino acids. The CDR3 sequence: CASSAVGGTGELFF. The CDR3 bases are TGTGCCAGCAGTGCCGTAGGGGGCACCGGGGAGCTGTTTTTT.

J is TRBJ2-7 and V is TRBV10-3; 9 bases are a match to TRBD2. The CDR3 consists of 14 residues. The V gene's germline CDR1 is ENHRY and CDR2 SYGVKD. V was clipped by 6 bases and J by 3 bases; unmatched bases: 6. DNA of the CDR3: TGTGCCATCAGCGCTAGCGGGAAGTTCTACGAGCAGTACTTC. Protein product: CAISASGKFYEQYF.

This clonotype was found a few times. The junction differs from germline at one of its ends, possibly a read error. The rearrangement joins TRBV9 to TRBJ2-5, with TRBD2 identical over 7 bases. Germline lookup yields CDR1 SGDLS and CDR2 YYNGEE. This CDR3 has 16 residues. The CDR3 bases are TGTACCAGCAGCGCCGCCGGAAGCGGGACCCAAGAGACCCAGTACTTC. Its protein product is CTSSAAGSGTQETQYF.

As to this clonotype: This clone may be a read error of a much larger clone one base away. The rearrangement joins TRBV28 to TRBJ2-4, with a possible D match to TRBD2 (6 bases). The ends were cut back, 8 bases at V and 2 bases at J, with 16 bases in the middle. The germline gives CDR1 MDHEN, CDR2 SYDVKM. CDR3 length: 15 residues. CDR3 protein: CASGNRGGTKNIQYF. The CDR3 nucleotides read TGTGCCAGCGGCAACAGAGGAGGGACCAAAAACATTCAGTACTTC.

This clonotype has more than one count but fewer than ten. DNA of the CDR3: TGCAGTGCTAGACCCCGGACAGGGTTGAACACTGAAGCTTTCTTT. Encoded protein: CSARPRTGLNTEAFF. The V call is TRBV20-1, the J call TRBJ1-1; 8 bases fit TRBD1. V lost 2 bases, J lost 0 bases, and 5 bases stayed unmatched. Germline CDR1 and CDR2: DFQATT and SNEGSKA (reference sequence). CDR3 length: 15 residues.

The J gene is TRBJ1-6, the V gene TRBV20-1, with 9 bases matching TRBD1. This CDR3 is built from 15 residues. Germline V lookup: CDR1 DFQATT, CDR2 SNEGSKA (reference sequence). Losses at the gene ends were 5 bases for V and 8 bases for J; bases not matched to a gene: 10. The CDR3 DNA is TGCAGTGCTCCCCGGACAGGGGAAGGTCATTCACCCCTCCACTTT. It yields the protein CSAPRTGEGHSPLHF.

V usage is TRBV28 and J usage is TRBJ2-2; D might be TRBD2 (5 bases). The germline V gene has CDR1 MDHEN and CDR2 SYDVKM. Trimming took off 6 bases at V and 7 bases at J, with 12 bases between the two ends. The CDR3 sequence is 13 residues long. The CDR3: CASRTGWNGELFF. CDR3 in DNA: TGTGCCAGCAGGACGGGGTGGAACGGGGAGCTGTTTTTT.

In this sample, this clonotype turned up many times. The chain recombines TRBV30 with TRBJ2-6; weak D call: TRBD1 (5 bases). V was shortened by 6 bases and J by 2 bases, with 14 bases between the two germline ends. The germline V gene has CDR1 GTSNPN and CDR2 SVGIG (reference sequence). The CDR3 is 15 residues long. CDR3 in DNA: TGTGCCTGCCAGTACAAGGGGACTGGGGCCAACGTCCTGACTTTC. This gives the protein CACQYKGTGANVLTF.

The rearrangement uses TRBV3-1 and TRBJ1-5; D possibly corresponds to TRBD1 (6 bases). Germline V gene lookup returns CDR1 LGHDT and CDR2 YNNKEL (reference sequence). CDR3 size: 16 residues. V lost 1 base to trimming and J lost 5 bases, with 15 bases between them. CDR3 nucleotide sequence: TGTGCCAGCAGCCAAGGGGGGGGCTTGGGAGATCAGCCCCAGCATTTT. Translation: CASSQGGGLGDQPQHF.

The chain links TRBV12-3 or TRBV12-4 to TRBJ1-5; tentatively, D is TRBD1 (5 bases). This CDR3 region has 15 residues. V was shortened by 5 bases and J by 7 bases, with 18 bases between the two germline ends. CDR3 DNA sequence: TGTGCCAGCAGTACGGGACCCCCAGAGAGACAGCCCCAGCATTTT. This sequence encodes CASSTGPPERQPQHF.

This clonotype was counted many times. This chain connects TRBV3-1 to TRBJ2-2; D remains unclear. Germline lookup yields CDR1 LGHDT and CDR2 YNNKEL (reference sequence). This CDR3 region has 15 residues. V shed 5 bases and J shed 4 bases, with 14 bases lying between them. The CDR3 DNA sequence: TGTGCCAGCAGCGGCCGGGCGCGTGGCACCGGGGAGCTGTTTTTT. This codes for CASSGRARGTGELFF.

The rearrangement joins TRBV12-3 or TRBV12-4 to TRBJ2-3; D is undetermined. This CDR3 is built from 15 residues. Trimming took off 1 base at V and 2 bases at J, with 10 bases between the two ends. This CDR3 reads CASSLVQADTDTQYF. CDR3 nucleotide sequence: TGTGCCAGCAGTTTAGTGCAGGCGGACACAGATACGCAGTATTTT.

This clonotype was found many times. The V and J genes are TRBV11-1 and TRBJ2-7; 7 bases line up with TRBD1. V lost 6 bases and J lost 4; bases outside the gene matches: 3. Per germline, CDR1 SGHAT and CDR2 FQDESV (reference sequence). This CDR3 is built from 12 residues. CDR3 in amino acids: CASRGTAYEQYF. Here the CDR3 DNA reads TGTGCCAGCAGAGGGACAGCATACGAGCAGTACTTC.